Sequencing of this TCR beta chain was carried out in a study of post-analysis software for immune sequencing data. About the study: Recorded disease courses covered relapsing-remitting, secondary progressive and progressive-relapsing multiple sclerosis. Some patients had no subtype annotation.

Researchers reported that TCR beta cDNA libraries carried unique molecular identifiers. About 500,000 cDNA molecules were obtained from roughly 1 to 10 million T cells. TCRdb fed the PCR reads into MiXCR, producing one record per CDR3 protein. The sample consists of hundreds of thousands of distinct CDR3 sequences, 55% to 60% of them appearing once. Regarding this clonotype: The antigen is not known.

Study-wide results and limits: When the samples were clustered directly with F measure, those that had been prepared in the same batch showed strong co-clustering. Diversity measured as normalized Chao1 was significantly lower in multiple sclerosis patients than in controls.

Sequencing was carried out using blood. This sequence was found in a girl between 2 and 10 years old with multiple sclerosis.

DNA for the CDR3: TGCGCCAGCAGCCCAGCCAGGGGGGCCTACGAGCAGTACTTC. Translation gives CASSPARGAYEQYF. The genes are TRBV4-1 and TRBJ2-4; D is possibly TRBD1 (7 bases). The J call may be mistaken, given a closer DNA end match to TRBJ2-7. The germline V gene encodes CDR1 MGHRA and CDR2 YSYEKL. The CDR3 is made up of 14 amino acids.